This T cell receptor (beta chain) is drawn from a study of OX40 agonist ivuxolimab in advanced cancers. Study-wide findings and caveats: Antigens targeted by the expanded peripheral T cells were not determined.

In the case of this clone: The antigen remains unidentified.

Some clones are missing from TCRdb's copy, which holds only in-frame ones; the method was immunoSEQ multiplex PCR. The sample consists of 65,000 to 80,000 clones, more than 70% of them appearing once. This CDR3 has 13 amino acids. V was pared by 4 bases and J by 2 bases, with 6 bases between. Germline-derived CDR1 and CDR2 are LGHNA and YNFKEQ. The receptor's source is an adult with an advanced solid tumor such as melanoma, head and neck, liver or kidney cancer. The source material was CD4+ or CD8+ T cells sorted from blood, sampled in a trial of the OX40 agonist ivuxolimab. The chain has TRBV4-2 and TRBJ1-5; D gene unclear. CDR3 residues: CASSPWGNQPQHF. CDR3 DNA: TGTGCCAGCAGCCCGTGGGGCAATCAGCCCCAGCATTTT.